This T cell receptor (beta chain) was observed in a study of T cell responses to AZD1222 COVID-19 vaccine. Samples with a second dose at about 4 or about 12 weeks were pooled together. General study findings and limits: Nearly half of spike-specific TCRs reportedly target variant regions that are unmutated in the B.1.351 and B.1.1.7 variants. Every sample of the repertoires postdated the peak T cell response. Donors were mostly white British, more females; clonal diversity possibly underestimated.

TCRdb's table, derived via immunoSEQ multiplex PCR, lists solely in-frame clones and lacks some. Of about 120,000 clones in the sample, approximately 90% were seen once. Germline V lookup: CDR1 SGHTA, CDR2 FQGNSA. Trimming removed 5 bases at V and 4 bases at J, with 12 bases between. The length of the CDR3 is 15 residues. Turning to this clone: Its antigen is unidentified.

This TCR came from an adult who received the AZD1222 COVID-19 vaccine. The sample was peripheral blood, taken 28 days after the second AZD1222 dose. The rearrangement links TRBV7-2 to TRBJ2-6; tentative D call: TRBD1 (5 bases). The CDR3 DNA reads as TGTGCCAGCAGCACAGCAGGGTCAGGGGCCAACGTCCTGACTTTC. It specifies CASSTAGSGANVLTF. The entire variable domain, with the rest obtained from reference TRBV7-2 and TRBJ2-6, is as follows: GAGVSQSPSNKVTEKGKDVELRCDPISGHTALYWYRQSLGQGLEFLIYFQGNSAPDKSGLPSDRFSAERTGGSVSTLTIQRTQQEDSAVYLCASSTAGSGANVLTFGAGSRLTVL.